This TCR beta chain was obtained from a study of human T cells and chemical hapten exposure. For the study at large: Sensitization was performed using 2% DPC on a roughly 2 cm by roughly 2 cm upper inner arm skin site. Patch tests containing 0.01% DPC, applied to the upper back, were read at 6 days. Study conclusions and caveats: Expanded TCRs were compared with controls, and the expanded TCRs formed significantly more large CDR3 similarity clusters.

Germline assignment: CDR1 SGHDT and CDR2 YYEEEE. The V and J ends lost 0 bases and 5 bases respectively, with 11 bases between them. The CDR3 contains 14 residues. Time point described: patch test 2, 6 weeks after DPC sensitization. Specified treatment: therapeutic diphenylcyclopropenone sensitization with weekly scalp DPC. This clonotype has at least ten counts. What it recognizes is unknown. The library labeled individual cDNA molecules by adding unique molecular identifiers to them. TCRdb called the RACE reads again in MiXCR, with one record for every CDR3 protein. The data hold around 69,000 distinct CDR3 sequences, with 6.5% to 10% observed a single time.

The origin of this receptor is a woman aged 50 to 60 with alopecia areata. Some clones in this sample may be carry-over from other donors' samples. Sequencing used whole blood, obtained in connection with sensitization to the hapten diphenylcyclopropenone (DPC). V and J are TRBV5-6 and TRBJ1-1; possibly TRBD1 for D (5 bases). CDR3 DNA sequence: TGTGCCAGCAGCTTGGGGCCAGGGCGGACTGAAGCTTTCTTT. Translating it yields CASSLGPGRTEAFF. Complete variable domain (other parts from reference TRBV5-6 and TRBJ1-1): DAGVTQSPTHLIKTRGQQVTLRCSPKSGHDTVSWYQQALGQGPQFIFQYYEEEERQRGNFPDRFSGHQFPNYSSELNVNALLLGDSALYLCASSLGPGRTEAFFGQGTRLTVV.